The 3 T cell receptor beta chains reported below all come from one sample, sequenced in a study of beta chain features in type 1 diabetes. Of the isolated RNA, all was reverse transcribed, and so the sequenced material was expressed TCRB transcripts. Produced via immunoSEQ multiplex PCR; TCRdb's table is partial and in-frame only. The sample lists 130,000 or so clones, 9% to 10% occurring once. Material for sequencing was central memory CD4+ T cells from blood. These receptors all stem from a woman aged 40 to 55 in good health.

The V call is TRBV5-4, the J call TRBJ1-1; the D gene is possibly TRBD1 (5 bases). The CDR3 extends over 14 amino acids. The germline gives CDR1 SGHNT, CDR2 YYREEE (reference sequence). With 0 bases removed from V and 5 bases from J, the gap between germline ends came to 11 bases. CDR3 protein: CASSLGQLGTEAFF. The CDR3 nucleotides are TGTGCCAGCAGCTTGGGACAGCTGGGTACTGAAGCTTTCTTT.

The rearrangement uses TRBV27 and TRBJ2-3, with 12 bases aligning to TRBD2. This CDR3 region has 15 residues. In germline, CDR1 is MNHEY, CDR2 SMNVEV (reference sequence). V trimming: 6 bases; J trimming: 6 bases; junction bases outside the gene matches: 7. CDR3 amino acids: CASSPRLAGEDTQYF. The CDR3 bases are TGTGCCAGCAGCCCCCGACTAGCGGGGGAGGATACGCAGTATTTT.

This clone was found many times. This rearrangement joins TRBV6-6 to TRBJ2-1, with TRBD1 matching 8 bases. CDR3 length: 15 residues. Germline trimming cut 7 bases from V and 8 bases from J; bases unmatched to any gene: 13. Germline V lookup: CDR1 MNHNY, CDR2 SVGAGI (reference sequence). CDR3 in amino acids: CASTLQGGVVDEQFF. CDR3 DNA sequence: TGTGCCAGCACCCTACAGGGGGGTGTTGTCGATGAGCAGTTCTTC.